The sequence of this TCR beta chain was determined in a study of spatial heterogeneity in lung cancer (dated by TCRdb to the late 2010s). Looking at the study overall: Beta-chain transcripts were consistently detected in greater numbers than alpha-chain transcripts, which likely reflected higher beta-chain transcript abundance. In tumor regions, TCR transcript counts showed a strong correlation with a T cell transcriptional module score derived from matched bulk RNA-seq. In the raw uncorrected reads, each unique combination of TCR and UMI appeared more than ten times on average. TCR alpha and beta repertoires were quantitatively compared across multiple tumor regions, matched nontumor lung and blood in non-small cell lung cancer. TCR repertoire features were related to nonsynonymous mutation counts determined by whole-exome sequencing of tumor tissue. Both alpha and beta chains were TCR-sequenced in approximately 220 tumor regions, fewer than 80 matched nontumor lung samples and 45 to 60 PBMC samples obtained at surgery.

About this clonotype: The antigen this receptor binds is unknown. No clone much larger than this one lies a single base away; base qualities are absent.

Paper-wide results and their limitations: TCR-seq coverage of tumor T cells was estimated to be only about 7% for alpha chains and approximately 12% for beta chains. Counts of ubiquitous and regional expanded TCRs were found to correlate with counts of ubiquitous and regional nonsynonymous mutations, respectively. The tumor nonsynonymous mutation count correlated with the number of expanded intratumoral alpha and beta TCRs. Confirming at a functional level the hypothesis that regional TCRs recognize regional mutations was considered to require additional single-cell paired TCR alpha and beta sequencing.

The method behind the library was 5' RACE. Sequenced on a NextSeq 500. To allow correction of PCR and sequencing errors, the TCR library protocol tagged every TCR cDNA molecule with a unique molecular identifier. The paper's processing steps were these. TCR identification, UMI-based error correction and CDR3 extraction were performed with Decombinator tools. Expanded TCRs were defined as those above a frequency of 2 per 1,000, corresponding to the top 1% of the tumor frequency distribution. Expanded tumor TCRs were classed as regional if statistically deemed absent (corrected P<0.05) from at least one tumor region, otherwise ubiquitous. Rényi diversity was computed with the R vegan package after subsampling each repertoire 100 times to 5,000 TCRs. CDR3 similarity networks were constructed using string-kernel similarity of amino acid triplets, with links drawn between CDR3s whose pairwise similarity was above 0.82. TCRdb reprocessing: public reads trimmed at Q25 with fastp, clones called with MiXCR, in-frame beta chains kept. Each entry is one CDR3 protein sequence, shown with its most common DNA and genes. For this entry, the V and J calls and clone size follow TCRdb and not the study's own pipeline. This sample is represented by approximately 23,000 distinct CDR3 sequences; about 4.9% of them were singletons. More than 8.5% of the sample is taken by the ten largest.

This sample's time point label indicates: sample taken at primary tumor resection. Samples were obtained from about 69 patients with early-stage, untreated non-small cell lung cancer from the lung TRACERx cohort. Without any cell sorting, TCR sequencing was performed on whole RNA extracted either from tumor and nontumor lung tissue or from cryopreserved PBMC samples. A patient was chosen for TCR sequencing only when enough RNA was available from at least two tumor regions. Before selection, tumor and adjacent nontumor lung specimens were reviewed by a lung pathologist. Taken from the germline V gene, the CDR1 and CDR2 loops are SGHRS and YFSETQ. The V end loses 3 bases and the J end loses 3 bases, and a stretch of 13 bases separates them. Taken from cysteine to phenylalanine, the CDR3 has 16 residues. Only the CDR3 part of the read is kept: 48 bases, read in frame from the first base.

The clonotype comes from a male donor with early-stage non-small cell lung cancer. The source was lung tumor tissue, collected at surgery. This chain is built from TRBV5-1 and TRBJ2-6; 6 matching bases give a weak D call of TRBD2. The bases are TGCGCCAGCAGCTCGGTGGGCGGGAATGGGGCCAACGTCCTGACTTTC. Translated, this is CASSSVGGNGANVLTF.